Listed here is a single T cell receptor (beta chain). This record comes from a study of blood T cell repertoires in COVID-19. The CDR3 is made up of 16 amino acids. Trimming removed 3 bases from V and 15 bases from J; junction bases left unmatched: 20. Germline assignment: CDR1 SGHRS and CDR2 YFSETQ. The data were produced by immunoSEQ multiplex PCR, yet TCRdb's version contains in-frame clones alone and is incomplete. The table has fewer than 300,000 clones, approximately 81% seen once. The chain is built from TRBV5-1 and TRBJ2-4, with TRBD1 matching 8 bases. Material for sequencing was peripheral blood. The clonotype comes from a woman under 30 with acute or convalescent COVID-19. CDR3 in amino acids: CASSSGQGNGLGLWYF. The DNA for the CDR3 is TGCGCCAGCAGCTCAGGACAGGGAAACGGTCTCGGGCTGTGGTACTTC.